This T cell receptor (beta chain) was identified during a study of T cell repertoires in cytomegalovirus infection. Study in general: CMV epitopes, recently identified HLA-C-restricted and well-studied HLA-B-restricted, were used. Study-wide findings and caveats: CMV-specific TCR beta clonotypes restricted by HLA-C dominated the ex vivo response.

V was shortened by 7 bases and J by 5 bases, with 14 bases between the two germline ends. Germline loops: CDR1 SQVTM, CDR2 ANQGSEA. This CDR3 comprises 13 residues. This clonotype was counted only a few times. Antigen unknown. TCRdb analysed the reads with MiXCR anew, one entry per CDR3 protein. The sample records about 900,000 distinct CDR3 sequences, 30% to 40% being singletons. The chain employs TRBV29-1 and TRBJ2-2; no clear D gene. Sequenced material: cultured CD8+ T cells from PBMCs, taken from culture after CMV antigen stimulation. The TCR originated in a human donor in good health (CMV status not recorded). Some clones in this sample may be carry-over from other donors' samples. The CDR3 reads CSASFISTGELFF. The CDR3 DNA reads as TGCAGCGCCTCATTTATTAGTACCGGGGAGCTGTTTTTT.